This is a list of T cell receptor beta chains from one sample in a study of T cell changes during pregnancy in multiple sclerosis. Measured with immunoSEQ multiplex PCR; TCRdb has only the in-frame clones, and not every one. The repertoire holds about 97,000 clones, with around 92% as singletons. The sample was peripheral blood, taken in the second trimester of pregnancy. The receptors were gathered from a female donor with multiple sclerosis, enrolled in a pregnancy study. Each CDR3 is given with its conserved first and last residue. The D gene is left open where the match is weak. Not every row has a clone size; where given, it reads once, few, many or a size class.

>TRBD2|TRBJ2-3|NA|TRBV16
CASSPTAAGGPLYAQYF
TGTGCCAGCAGCCCGACCGCAGCGGGAGGGCCGCTATACGCGCAGTATTTT
>TRBD1|TRBJ2-3|NA|TRBV15
CATSRGARDSYTDTQYF
TGTGCCACCAGCAGAGGGGCAAGGGACAGTTACACAGATACGCAGTATTTT
>NA|TRBJ1-2|NA|TRBV9
CASSVEEGRGYTF
TGTGCCAGCAGCGTAGAGGAGGGGAGGGGCTACACCTTC
>TRBD2|TRBJ2-2|NA|TRBV10-3
CAISDSSGRAGTGELFF
TGTGCCATCAGTGACTCTAGCGGGAGGGCAGGGACCGGGGAGCTGTTTTTT
>NA|TRBJ2-1|NA|TRBV4-1
CASSQDSGTSSYNEQFF
TGCGCCAGCAGCCAAGATTCAGGGACAAGCTCCTACAATGAGCAGTTCTTC
>NA|TRBJ1-1|NA|TRBV10-3
CAIQQGNTEAFF
TGTGCCATCCAACAGGGGAACACTGAAGCTTTCTTT
>NA|TRBJ1-5|NA|TRBV28
CASRPYDTAGQPQHF
TGTGCCAGCAGACCTTATGACACCGCGGGTCAGCCCCAGCATTTT
>NA|TRBJ1-1|once|TRBV19
CASSIAGISEAFF
TGTGCCAGTAGTATAGCAGGGATCTCTGAAGCTTTCTTT
>TRBD2|TRBJ2-5|NA|TRBV5-1
CASSLGLADQETQYF
TGCGCCAGCAGTTTAGGACTAGCGGATCAAGAGACCCAGTACTTC
>NA|TRBJ2-5|NA|TRBV5-1
CASSSQTSPVPTQYF
TGCGCCAGCAGCTCACAGACTAGTCCCGTACCGACCCAGTACTTC
>NA|TRBJ1-1|NA|TRBV7-2
CASSSPLGTEAFF
TGTGCCAGCAGCTCACCCCTAGGCACTGAAGCTTTCTTT
>NA|TRBJ1-4|NA|TRBV5-1
CASSLVGGSATNEKLFF
TGCGCCAGCAGCTTGGTCGGGGGATCCGCAACTAATGAAAAACTGTTTTTT
>TRBD1|TRBJ2-7|once|TRBV19
CASSMTTGVGYEQYF
TGTGCCAGTAGTATGACGACAGGGGTCGGTTACGAGCAGTACTTC
>TRBD2|TRBJ2-7|once|TRBV28
CASRDGGRSHEQYF
TGTGCCAGCAGAGACGGCGGGAGGTCCCACGAGCAGTACTTC
>TRBD2|TRBJ2-7|NA|TRBV5-4
CASSPGTSGTYEQYF
TGTGCCAGCAGCCCAGGGACTAGCGGGACTTACGAGCAGTACTTC
>TRBD1|TRBJ2-5|NA|TRBV5-1
CASSFRQGEAETQYF
TGCGCCAGCAGCTTCCGACAGGGAGAGGCAGAGACCCAGTACTTC
>TRBD1|TRBJ2-7|NA|TRBV6-1
CASSSGTGVYEQYF
TGTGCCAGCAGTTCCGGGACAGGGGTTTACGAGCAGTACTTC
>NA|TRBJ2-1|NA|TRBV2
CASGRLHNEQFF
TGTGCCAGCGGAAGACTACACAATGAGCAGTTCTTC
>TRBD2|TRBJ2-1|NA|TRBV5-1
CASSLAGVVYNEQFF
TGCGCCAGCAGTTTAGCGGGAGTAGTCTACAATGAGCAGTTCTTC
>NA|TRBJ1-3|NA|TRBV5-1
CASGLATGNTIYF
TGCGCCAGCGGTCTCGCTACTGGAAACACCATATATTTT
>TRBD2|TRBJ2-5|NA|TRBV5-5
CASSVGTSGQETQYF
TGTGCCAGCAGCGTCGGGACTAGCGGGCAAGAGACCCAGTACTTC
>NA|TRBJ1-3|NA|TRBV7-9
CASRPDSALSGNTIYF
TGTGCCAGCAGACCCGACAGCGCACTCTCTGGAAACACCATATATTTT
>TRBD2|TRBJ2-3|NA|TRBV7-9
CASSQRAGGIDTQYF
TGTGCCAGCAGCCAAAGAGCGGGAGGAATAGATACGCAGTATTTT
>TRBD1|TRBJ2-1|NA|TRBV5-1
CASSLGGQDRANEQFF
TGCGCCAGCAGCTTGGGCGGGCAGGACAGGGCCAATGAGCAGTTCTTC
>TRBD2|TRBJ2-7|NA|TRBV7-6
CASSSLPGLVDEQYF
TGTGCCAGCAGCTCACTTCCGGGACTAGTTGACGAGCAGTACTTC
>TRBD1|TRBJ1-2|NA|TRBV5-1
CASSSQTGNYGYTF
TGCGCCAGCAGCTCCCAGACAGGGAACTATGGCTACACCTTC
>TRBD1|TRBJ2-7|NA|TRBV6-6
CASSGRTGTYEQYF
TGTGCCAGCAGTGGGAGGACAGGGACCTACGAGCAGTACTTC
>TRBD1|TRBJ1-5|NA|TRBV7-8
CASSSTGVAGNQPQHF
TGTGCCAGCAGCTCGACAGGGGTGGCGGGCAATCAGCCCCAGCATTTT
>NA|TRBJ1-2|NA|TRBV6-1
CASSYGGHTGYTF
TGTGCCAGCAGCTATGGGGGACACACGGGCTACACCTTC
>NA|TRBJ2-1|NA|TRBV27
CASSSGSYNEQFF
TGTGCCAGCTCCAGCGGGTCCTACAATGAGCAGTTCTTC
>NA|TRBJ2-1|NA|TRBV29-1
CSVESPGSYNEQFF
TGCAGCGTTGAATCCCCCGGGTCCTACAATGAGCAGTTCTTC
>TRBD2|TRBJ2-5|NA|TRBV5-1
CASSLGLAGETQYF
TGCGCCAGCAGCTTGGGACTAGCGGGAGAGACCCAGTACTTC
>TRBD2|TRBJ2-1|NA|TRBV25-1
CASSEWASGYNEQFF
TGTGCCAGCAGTGAATGGGCTAGCGGTTACAATGAGCAGTTCTTC
>NA|TRBJ2-3|NA|TRBV6-5
CASRSLGGTDTQYF
TGTGCCAGTAGGAGCCTAGGGGGCACAGATACGCAGTATTTT
>TRBD2|TRBJ2-7|NA|TRBV2
CASLPGLAGYEQYF
TGTGCCAGCCTACCGGGACTAGCGGGGTACGAGCAGTACTTC